This TCR beta chain derives from a study of graft-versus-host responses after intestinal transplantation. Broader study findings: Early post-transplant HvG declines were associated with peak circulating GvH clone levels.

Clones were sequenced by immunoSEQ multiplex PCR, and TCRdb holds only the in-frame ones, with some missing. The data show some 86,000 clones, around 90% seen once. Notes on this clone: Its antigen is undetermined.

CDR1 and CDR2 from the germline V gene are MGHRA and YSYEKL. V lost 1 base to trimming and J lost 8 bases, with 11 bases between them. CDR3 length: 14 amino acids. V and J are TRBV4-1 and TRBJ1-4; D gene unclear. Here the sequenced sample was unstimulated CD4+ T cells sorted from spleen or lymph node cells, taken before transplant. The receptor was derived from a human donor who was the organ donor for an intestinal transplant. In DNA, the CDR3 is TGCGCCAGCAGCCAAGGTCCCGTGTTGGAAAAACTGTTTTTT. Translation gives CASSQGPVLEKLFF.